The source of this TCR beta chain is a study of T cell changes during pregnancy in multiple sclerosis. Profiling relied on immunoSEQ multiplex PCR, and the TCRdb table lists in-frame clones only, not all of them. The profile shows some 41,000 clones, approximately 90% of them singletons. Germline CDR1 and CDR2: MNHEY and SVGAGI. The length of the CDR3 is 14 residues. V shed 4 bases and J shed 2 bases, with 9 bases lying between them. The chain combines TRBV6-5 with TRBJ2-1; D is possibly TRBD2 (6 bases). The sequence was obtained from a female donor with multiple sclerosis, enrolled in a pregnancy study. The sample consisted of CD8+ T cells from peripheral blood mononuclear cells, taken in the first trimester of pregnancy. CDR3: CASSLADAYNEQFF. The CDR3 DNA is TGTGCCAGCAGTTTAGCGGATGCCTACAATGAGCAGTTCTTC.